This TCR beta chain was sequenced in a study of Graves' ophthalmopathy and Graves' hyperthyroidism. As for this clonotype: What it binds is unknown.

From RNA, the CDR3 regions of TCR beta chains were amplified and sequenced. The authors performed first-round RT-PCR with HTBI primers and then a second-round multiplex PCR. TCRdb re-called the multiplex PCR reads through MiXCR, storing one row per CDR3 protein. The sample has some 750,000 distinct CDR3 sequences, roughly 41% seen once. Overall study results and limits: Blood also harbored most expanded thyroid clonotypes above 0.001 frequency.

The V gene lost 3 bases and the J gene lost 7 bases, with 15 bases spanning the gap. The germline V gene encodes CDR1 SGHTA and CDR2 FQGNSA. The CDR3 consists of 14 residues. Ophthalmopathy donors were characterized by moderate-to-severe activity, CAS of at least 3, NOSPECS of at least 4, and duration under 3 months. PBMCs originated in roughly 11 ml of fresh peripheral blood. The rearrangement links TRBV7-2 to TRBJ1-2; D remains ambiguous. This receptor was taken from an adult man with Graves' ophthalmopathy. The sample taken for sequencing was peripheral blood. CDR3 nucleotides: TGTGCCAGCAGCTTCCTCGTTCTCCCCAGTGGCTACACCTTC. Its protein product is CASSFLVLPSGYTF.